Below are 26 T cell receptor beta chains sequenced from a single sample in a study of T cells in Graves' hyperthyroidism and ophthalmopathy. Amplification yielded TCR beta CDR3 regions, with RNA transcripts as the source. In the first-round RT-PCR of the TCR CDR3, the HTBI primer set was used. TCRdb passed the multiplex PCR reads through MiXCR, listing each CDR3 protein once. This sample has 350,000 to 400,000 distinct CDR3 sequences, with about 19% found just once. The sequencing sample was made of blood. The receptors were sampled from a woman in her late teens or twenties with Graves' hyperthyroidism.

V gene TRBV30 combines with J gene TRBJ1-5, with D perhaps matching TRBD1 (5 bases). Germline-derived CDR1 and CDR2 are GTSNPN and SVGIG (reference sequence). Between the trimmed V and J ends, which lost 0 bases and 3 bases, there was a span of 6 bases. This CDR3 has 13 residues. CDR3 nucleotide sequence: TGTGCCTGGAGTGTACAGGACAATCAGCCCCAGCATTTT. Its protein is CAWSVQDNQPQHF.

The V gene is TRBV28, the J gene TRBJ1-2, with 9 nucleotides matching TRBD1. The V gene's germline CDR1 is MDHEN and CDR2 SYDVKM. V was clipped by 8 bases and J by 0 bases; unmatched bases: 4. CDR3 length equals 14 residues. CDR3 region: CASGQGSANYGYTF. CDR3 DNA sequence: TGTGCCAGCGGACAGGGGTCCGCTAACTATGGCTACACCTTC.

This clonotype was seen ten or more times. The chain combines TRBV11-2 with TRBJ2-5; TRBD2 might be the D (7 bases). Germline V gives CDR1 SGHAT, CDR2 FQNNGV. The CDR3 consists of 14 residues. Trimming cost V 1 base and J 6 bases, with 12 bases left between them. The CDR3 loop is CASSLAGGSKTQYF. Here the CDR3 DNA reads TGTGCCAGCAGCTTAGCGGGGGGCTCAAAGACCCAGTACTTC.

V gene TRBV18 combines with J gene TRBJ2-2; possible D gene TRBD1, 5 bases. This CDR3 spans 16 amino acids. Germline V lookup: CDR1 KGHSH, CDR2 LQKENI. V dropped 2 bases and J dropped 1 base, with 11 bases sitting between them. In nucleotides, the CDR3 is TGTGCCAGCTCACCAAAGAGACAGATGAACACCGGGGAGCTGTTTTTT. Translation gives CASSPKRQMNTGELFF. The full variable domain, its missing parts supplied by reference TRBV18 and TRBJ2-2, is NAGVMQNPRHLVRRRGQEARLRCSPMKGHSHVYWYRQLPEEGLKFMVYLQKENIIDESGMPKERFSAEFPKEGPSILRIQQVVRGDSAAYFCASSPKRQMNTGELFFGEGSRLTVL.

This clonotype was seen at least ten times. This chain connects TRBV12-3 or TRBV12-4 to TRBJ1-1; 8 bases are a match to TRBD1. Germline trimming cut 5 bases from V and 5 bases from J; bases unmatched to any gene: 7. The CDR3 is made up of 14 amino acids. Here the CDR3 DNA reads TGTGCCAGCAGTGAATACAGGGGGGTGACTGAAGCTTTCTTT. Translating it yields CASSEYRGVTEAFF.

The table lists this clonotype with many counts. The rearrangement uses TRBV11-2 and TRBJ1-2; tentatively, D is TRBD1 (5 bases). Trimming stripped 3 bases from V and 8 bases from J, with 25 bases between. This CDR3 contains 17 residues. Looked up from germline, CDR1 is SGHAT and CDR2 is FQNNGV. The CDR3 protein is CASSFLQGFSNRRGYTF. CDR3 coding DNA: TGTGCCAGCAGCTTCCTGCAGGGTTTCTCAAATAGGAGGGGCTACACCTTC.

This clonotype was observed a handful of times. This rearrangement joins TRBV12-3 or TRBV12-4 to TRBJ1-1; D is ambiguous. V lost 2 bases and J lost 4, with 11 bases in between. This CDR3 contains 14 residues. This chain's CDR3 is CASSLSSGSTEAFF. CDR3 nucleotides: TGTGCCAGCAGTTTATCGAGCGGGTCCACTGAAGCTTTCTTT.

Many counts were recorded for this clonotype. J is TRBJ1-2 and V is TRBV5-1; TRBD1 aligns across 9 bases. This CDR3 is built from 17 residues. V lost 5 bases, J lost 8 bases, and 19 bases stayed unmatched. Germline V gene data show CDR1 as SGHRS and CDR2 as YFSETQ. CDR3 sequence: CASRLNPGTGFLRGYTF. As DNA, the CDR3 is TGCGCCAGCAGGCTGAATCCCGGGACAGGGTTTTTACGAGGCTACACCTTC.

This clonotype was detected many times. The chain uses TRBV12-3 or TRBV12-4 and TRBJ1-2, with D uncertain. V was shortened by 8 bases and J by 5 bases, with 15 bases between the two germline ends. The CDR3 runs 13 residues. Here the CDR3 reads CASSPGTSYGYTF. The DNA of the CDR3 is TGTGCCAGCTCCCCTGGAACTTCTTATGGCTACACCTTC.

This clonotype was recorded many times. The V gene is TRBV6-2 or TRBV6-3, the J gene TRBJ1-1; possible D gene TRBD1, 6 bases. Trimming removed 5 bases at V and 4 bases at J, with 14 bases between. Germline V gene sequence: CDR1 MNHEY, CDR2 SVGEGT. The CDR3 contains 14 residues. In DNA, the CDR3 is TGTGCCAGCAGTCTACAGGGTTTCTCCACTGAAGCTTTCTTT. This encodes CASSLQGFSTEAFF.

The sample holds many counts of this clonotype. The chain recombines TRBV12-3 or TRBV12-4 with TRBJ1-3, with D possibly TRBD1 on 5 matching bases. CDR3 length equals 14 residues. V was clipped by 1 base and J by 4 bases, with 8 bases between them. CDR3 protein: CASSLEGTGNTIYF. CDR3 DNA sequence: TGTGCCAGCAGTTTAGAGGGGACCGGAAACACCATATATTTT.

CDR3 sequence: CASRGAEGHQPQHF. In DNA form, the CDR3 reads TGTGCCAGTAGGGGCGCAGAAGGCCATCAGCCCCAGCATTTT. This sequence joins TRBV19 and TRBJ1-5; D unclear. Germline CDR1 and CDR2: LNHDA and SQIVND (reference sequence). V lost 6 bases to trimming and J lost 5 bases, with 14 bases between them. CDR3 length: 14 residues. Full variable domain (outside the CDR3, taken from reference TRBV19 and TRBJ1-5): DGGITQSPKYLFRKEGQNVTLSCEQNLNHDAMYWYRQDPGQGLRLIYYSQIVNDFQKGDIAEGYSVSREKKESFPLTVTSAQKNPTAFYLCASRGAEGHQPQHFGDGTRLSIL.

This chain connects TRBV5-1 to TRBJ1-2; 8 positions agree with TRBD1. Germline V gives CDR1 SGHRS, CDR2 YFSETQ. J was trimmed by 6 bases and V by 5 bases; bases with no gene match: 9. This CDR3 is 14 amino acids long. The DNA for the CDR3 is TGCGCCAGCAGTCCCGGACAGGGCCTCGATGGCTACACCTTC. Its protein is CASSPGQGLDGYTF.

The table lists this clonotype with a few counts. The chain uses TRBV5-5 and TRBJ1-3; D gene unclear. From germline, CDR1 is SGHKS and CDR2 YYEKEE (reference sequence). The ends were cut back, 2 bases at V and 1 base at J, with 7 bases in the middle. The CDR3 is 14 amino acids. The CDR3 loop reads CASSLTQSGNTIYF. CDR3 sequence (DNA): TGTGCCAGCAGCTTAACTCAGTCTGGAAACACCATATATTTT.

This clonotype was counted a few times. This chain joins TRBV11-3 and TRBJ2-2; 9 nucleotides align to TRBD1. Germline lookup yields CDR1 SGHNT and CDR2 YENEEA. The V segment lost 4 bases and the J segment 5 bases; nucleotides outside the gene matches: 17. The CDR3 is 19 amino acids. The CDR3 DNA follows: TGTGCCAGCAGCTCCGGGACAGGGCACCCCCTGGTTTGGACCGGGGAGCTGTTTTTT. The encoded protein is CASSSGTGHPLVWTGELFF.

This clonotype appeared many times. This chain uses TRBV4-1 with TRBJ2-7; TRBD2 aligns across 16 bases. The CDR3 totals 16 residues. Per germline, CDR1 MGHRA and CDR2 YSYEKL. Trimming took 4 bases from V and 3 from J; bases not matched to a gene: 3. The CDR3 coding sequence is TGCGCCAGCAGCCGGGGACTAGCGGGGGGGCTCTACGAGCAGTACTTC. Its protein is CASSRGLAGGLYEQYF.

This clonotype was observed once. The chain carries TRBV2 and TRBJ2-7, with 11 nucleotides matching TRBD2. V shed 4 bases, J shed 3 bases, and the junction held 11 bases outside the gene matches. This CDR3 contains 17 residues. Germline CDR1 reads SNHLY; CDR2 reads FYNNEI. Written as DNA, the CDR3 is TGTGCCAGCAGTGGGGCGATAACTAGCGGGGGCTTCTACGAGCAGTACTTC. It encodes CASSGAITSGGFYEQYF. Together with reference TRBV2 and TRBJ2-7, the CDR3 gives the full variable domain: EPEVTQTPSHQVTQMGQEVILRCVPISNHLYFYWYRQILGQKVEFLVSFYNNEISEKSEIFDDQFSVERPDGSNFTLKIRSTKLEDSAMYFCASSGAITSGGFYEQYFGPGTRLTVT.

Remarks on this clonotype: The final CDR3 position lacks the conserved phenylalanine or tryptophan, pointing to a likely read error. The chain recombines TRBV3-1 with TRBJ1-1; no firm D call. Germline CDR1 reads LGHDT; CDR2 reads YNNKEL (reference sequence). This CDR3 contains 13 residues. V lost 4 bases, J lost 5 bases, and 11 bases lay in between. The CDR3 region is CASSRTSGTEAFL. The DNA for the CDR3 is TGTGCCAGCAGCCGGACTTCGGGGACTGAAGCTTTCTTG.

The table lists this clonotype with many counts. The CDR3 loop is CASSQARSQGETEAFF. The CDR3 DNA reads as TGCGCCAGCAGCCAAGCAAGATCCCAGGGGGAAACTGAAGCTTTCTTT. This chain joins TRBV4-1 and TRBJ1-1, with 7 bases aligning to TRBD1. Trimming at V came to 1 base and at J to 5 bases, leaving 10 bases not matched to a gene. CDR1 and CDR2 (germline): MGHRA, YSYEKL. The CDR3 runs to 16 residues.

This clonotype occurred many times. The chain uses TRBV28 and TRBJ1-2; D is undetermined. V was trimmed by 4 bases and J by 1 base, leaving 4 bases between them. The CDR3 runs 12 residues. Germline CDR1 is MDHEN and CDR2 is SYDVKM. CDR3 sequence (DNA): TGTGCCAGCAGTTCCCATAACTATGGCTACACCTTC. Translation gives CASSSHNYGYTF.

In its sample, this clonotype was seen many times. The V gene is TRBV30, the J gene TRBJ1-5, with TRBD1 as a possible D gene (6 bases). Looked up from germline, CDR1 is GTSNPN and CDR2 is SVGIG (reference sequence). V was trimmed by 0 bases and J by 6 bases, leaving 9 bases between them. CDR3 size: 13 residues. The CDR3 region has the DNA TGTGCCTGGAGTGTGACAGGAACTCAGCCCCAGCATTTT. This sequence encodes CAWSVTGTQPQHF. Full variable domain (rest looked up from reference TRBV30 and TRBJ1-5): SQTIHQWPATLVQPVGSPLSLECTVEGTSNPNLYWYRQAAGRGLQLLFYSVGIGQISSEVPQNLSASRPQDRQFILSSKKLLLSDSGFYLCAWSVTGTQPQHFGDGTRLSIL.

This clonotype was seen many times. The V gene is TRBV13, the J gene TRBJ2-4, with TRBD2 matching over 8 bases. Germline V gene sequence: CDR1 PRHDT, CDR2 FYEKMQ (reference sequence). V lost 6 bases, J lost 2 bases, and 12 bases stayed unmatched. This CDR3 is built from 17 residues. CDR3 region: CASSPSRAGATKNIQYF. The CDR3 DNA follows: TGTGCCAGCAGTCCCTCCCGAGCGGGGGCTACCAAAAACATTCAGTACTTC.

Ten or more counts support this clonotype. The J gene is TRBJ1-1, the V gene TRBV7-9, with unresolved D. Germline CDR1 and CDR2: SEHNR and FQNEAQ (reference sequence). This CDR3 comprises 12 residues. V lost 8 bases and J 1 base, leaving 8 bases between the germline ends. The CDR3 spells CASAGGNTEAFF. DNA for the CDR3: TGTGCCAGCGCCGGAGGGAACACTGAAGCTTTCTTT. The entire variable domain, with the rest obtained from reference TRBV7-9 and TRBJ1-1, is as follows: DTGVSQNPRHKITKRGQNVTFRCDPISEHNRLYWYRQTLGQGPEFLTYFQNEAQLEKSRLLSDRFSAERPKGSFSTLEIQRTEQGDSAMYLCASAGGNTEAFFGQGTRLTVV.

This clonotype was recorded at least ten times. CDR3 DNA: TGTGCCAGCAGCCAATTCCCAGGGGTGCATGGCTACACCTTC. This translates into CASSQFPGVHGYTF. The V and J genes are TRBV14 and TRBJ1-2, with a tentative D call TRBD1 (6 bases). V shed 2 bases and J shed 6 bases, with 13 bases lying between them. The CDR3 spans 14 residues. Germline CDR1 SGHDN, CDR2 FVKESK. The full variable domain, rest sourced from reference TRBV14 and TRBJ1-2, is EAGVTQFPSHSVIEKGQTVTLRCDPISGHDNLYWYRRVMGKEIKFLLHFVKESKQDESGMPNNRFLAERTGGTYSTLKVQPAELEDSGVYFCASSQFPGVHGYTFGSGTRLTVV.

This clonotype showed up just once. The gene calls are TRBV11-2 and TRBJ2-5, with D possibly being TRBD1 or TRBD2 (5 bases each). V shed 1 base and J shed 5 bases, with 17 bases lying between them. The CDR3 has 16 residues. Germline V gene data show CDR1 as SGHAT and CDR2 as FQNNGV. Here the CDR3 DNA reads TGTGCCAGCAGCTTAGCAACCGGGACGCAACGGGAGACCCAGTACTTC. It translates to CASSLATGTQRETQYF.

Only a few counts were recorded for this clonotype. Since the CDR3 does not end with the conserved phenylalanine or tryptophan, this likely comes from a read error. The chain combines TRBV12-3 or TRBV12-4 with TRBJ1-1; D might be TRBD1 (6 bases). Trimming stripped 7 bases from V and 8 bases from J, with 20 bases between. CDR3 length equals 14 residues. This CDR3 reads CASNLAWGPHEAFS. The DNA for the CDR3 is TGTGCCAGCAACCTAGCTTGGGGGCCCCACGAAGCTTTCTCT.